The 29 T cell receptor beta chains listed next were all sequenced from one sample in a study of blood T cell repertoires in COVID-19. Profiling relied on immunoSEQ multiplex PCR, and the TCRdb table lists in-frame clones only, not all of them. The data contain 390,000 or so clones, 80% to 90% of them singletons. Specimen: PBMCs or T cells enriched from blood (not recorded which). These receptors originate from a man between 18 and 35 years old who had recovered from COVID-19.

V usage is TRBV7-9 and J usage is TRBJ2-2, with TRBD2 matching over 7 bases. The CDR3 is made up of 15 amino acids. Per germline, CDR1 SEHNR and CDR2 FQNEAQ (reference sequence). J was trimmed by 4 bases and V by 5 bases; bases with no gene match: 7. The DNA for the CDR3 is TGTGCCAGCAGCAGTCTAGCGGTCGTCACCGGGGAGCTGTTTTTT. It specifies CASSSLAVVTGELFF.

This clone has only one observation. The chain recombines TRBV11-3 with TRBJ2-5; TRBD1 matches 10 bases. The CDR3 runs 15 residues. Per the germline V gene, CDR1 is SGHNT and CDR2 is YENEEA. The V gene end was trimmed by 4 bases and the J gene end by 0 bases; junction bases not matched to a gene: 2. DNA of the CDR3: TGTGCCAGCAGCTCGGGACAGGGGAACCAAGAGACCCAGTACTTC. As protein: CASSSGQGNQETQYF.

This chain joins TRBV27 and TRBJ2-7, with 8 bases lining up with TRBD1. The CDR3 consists of 14 residues. The germline V gene encodes CDR1 MNHEY and CDR2 SMNVEV (reference sequence). Losses at the gene ends were 5 bases for V and 1 base for J; bases not matched to a gene: 4. This CDR3 reads CASSHGQGSYEQYF. The CDR3 nucleotides read TGTGCCAGCAGTCACGGACAGGGATCCTACGAGCAGTACTTC.

The chain recombines TRBV28 with TRBJ2-5; 7 bases match TRBD1. The trim removed 2 bases at V and 1 base at J, leaving 4 bases unmatched. Germline V gene sequence: CDR1 MDHEN, CDR2 SYDVKM. This CDR3 contains 15 residues. The CDR3 loop is CASSLPQGRQETQYF. The CDR3 nucleotides are TGTGCCAGCAGTTTACCACAGGGGCGCCAAGAGACCCAGTACTTC.

The chain combines TRBV28 with TRBJ2-1; 11 nucleotides line up with TRBD2. V dropped 5 bases and J dropped 6; count of bases not matched to a gene: 6. Germline loops: CDR1 MDHEN, CDR2 SYDVKM. The CDR3 is 15 residues long. CDR3 amino acids: CASSPGLAASNEQFF. For the CDR3, the DNA is TGTGCCAGCAGTCCGGGACTAGCGGCATCCAATGAGCAGTTCTTC. Using reference TRBV28 and TRBJ2-1 for the parts outside the CDR3, the full variable domain is DVKVTQSSRYLVKRTGEKVFLECVQDMDHENMFWYRQDPGLGLRLIYFSYDVKMKEKGDIPEGYSVSREKKERFSLILESASTNQTSMYLCASSPGLAASNEQFFGPGTRLTVL.

This sequence joins TRBV18 and TRBJ2-1; D unclear. The germline gives CDR1 KGHSH, CDR2 LQKENI. The CDR3 loop spans 17 amino acids. Trimming cost V 2 bases and J 0 bases, with 14 bases left between them. DNA for the CDR3: TGTGCCAGCTCACCAGCGACTGGTGAGAGCTCCTACAATGAGCAGTTCTTC. Its translation is CASSPATGESSYNEQFF.

J is TRBJ2-7 and V is TRBV5-1; D may be TRBD2 (5 bases). This CDR3 region has 15 residues. V was clipped by 0 bases and J by 7 bases, with 17 bases between them. Germline V CDR1 and CDR2: SGHRS, YFSETQ. The CDR3 sequence: CASSLEGTPRVEQYF. The CDR3 DNA is TGCGCCAGCAGCTTGGAGGGCACTCCGCGGGTGGAGCAGTACTTC.

V usage is TRBV6-5 and J usage is TRBJ2-1, with a possible D match to TRBD2 (6 bases). The CDR3 runs 15 residues. V lost 2 bases, J lost 7 bases, and 15 bases lay in between. Germline V CDR1 and CDR2: MNHEY, SVGAGI. The CDR3 DNA reads as TGTGCCAGCAGTTACGACCTGACGGGAGTGAATGAGCAGTTCTTC. This gives the protein CASSYDLTGVNEQFF.

The V gene is TRBV18, the J gene TRBJ2-7; TRBD1 is a possible D gene (6 bases). Germline CDR1 reads KGHSH; CDR2 reads LQKENI. V gave up 0 bases and J gave up 12 bases, with 15 bases separating them. CDR3 length equals 13 residues. CDR3 in DNA: TGTGCCAGCTCACCACCGAATACAGGGATACCGTACTTC. Its translation is CASSPPNTGIPYF.

The genes are TRBV2 and TRBJ2-7; no definite D call. Deletions cut 7 bases from V and 0 bases from J, with 13 bases between. CDR1 and CDR2 from the germline V gene are SNHLY and FYNNEI. This CDR3 has 14 residues. The CDR3 sequence: CASNVVGSSYEQYF. The CDR3 DNA reads as TGTGCCAGCAATGTGGTGGGCAGCTCCTACGAGCAGTACTTC.

The chain employs TRBV7-2 and TRBJ1-1; TRBD1 matches at 8 bases. CDR3 length: 18 residues. Germline V gives CDR1 SGHTA, CDR2 FQGNSA. The V segment lost 3 bases and the J segment 1 base; nucleotides outside the gene matches: 13. The CDR3 sequence is CASSFDIWQGAANTEAFF. DNA for the CDR3: TGTGCCAGCAGCTTCGATATTTGGCAGGGGGCCGCGAACACTGAAGCTTTCTTT.

This clone was counted a single time. CDR3 nucleotides: TGTGCCAGCAGCAGGGGGCGCGGGTCCGGGGAGCTGTTTTTT. This encodes CASSRGRGSGELFF. The V call is TRBV6-5, the J call TRBJ2-2, with TRBD1 identical over 8 bases. Germline CDR1 is MNHEY and CDR2 is SVGAGI. Trimming cost V 6 bases and J 6 bases; bases outside gene matches: 6. This CDR3 comprises 14 residues.

Here the CDR3 DNA reads TGCGCCAGCAGCTCAGGACTAGCGGGAGGGACCTACGAGCAGTACTTC. It yields the protein CASSSGLAGGTYEQYF. This chain joins TRBV5-1 and TRBJ2-7; 15 bases align to TRBD2. Trimming cost V 3 bases and J 2 bases; bases outside gene matches: 3. Germline-derived CDR1 and CDR2 are SGHRS and YFSETQ. The CDR3 has 16 residues. Filled out from reference TRBV5-1 and TRBJ2-7, the complete variable domain reads KAGVTQTPRYLIKTRGQQVTLSCSPISGHRSVSWYQQTPGQGLQFLFEYFSETQRNKGNFPGRFSGRQFSNSRSEMNVSTLELGDSALYLCASSSGLAGGTYEQYFGPGTRLTVT.

J is TRBJ2-2 and V is TRBV19; 7 bases align to TRBD1. Per germline, CDR1 LNHDA and CDR2 SQIVND (reference sequence). This CDR3 comprises 17 residues. V trimming: 4 bases; J trimming: 0 bases; junction bases outside the gene matches: 8. The CDR3 loop reads CASSKHRQGPNTGELFF. The CDR3 DNA sequence: TGTGCCAGTAGTAAACACCGACAGGGTCCGAACACCGGGGAGCTGTTTTTT. Using reference TRBV19 and TRBJ2-2 for the parts outside the CDR3, the full variable domain is DGGITQSPKYLFRKEGQNVTLSCEQNLNHDAMYWYRQDPGQGLRLIYYSQIVNDFQKGDIAEGYSVSREKKESFPLTVTSAQKNPTAFYLCASSKHRQGPNTGELFFGEGSRLTVL.

This clone was counted once. The chain recombines TRBV12-2 with TRBJ1-6. TRBV12-2 is described as a pseudogene. The CDR3 runs 17 residues. The CDR3 here is CASRLGGGNHYNSPLHF. The CDR3 region has the DNA TGTGCAAGTCGCTTAGGCGGAGGAAACCATTATAATTCACCCCTCCACTTT.

The chain links TRBV5-5 to TRBJ2-5, with D perhaps matching TRBD2 (5 bases). The CDR3 has 14 amino acids. The V gene lost 4 bases and the J gene lost 4 bases, with 14 bases spanning the gap. Germline CDR1 reads SGHKS; CDR2 reads YYEKEE (reference sequence). The CDR3 is CASSQTGIRETQYF. The DNA for the CDR3 is TGTGCCAGCAGCCAGACGGGGATTCGAGAGACCCAGTACTTC.

V usage is TRBV5-3 and J usage is TRBJ1-5, with unresolved D. TRBV5-3 is assigned to the ORF class and has an uncertain function. This CDR3 is 16 amino acids long. With 4 bases removed from V and 4 bases from J, the gap between germline ends came to 18 bases. This CDR3 is CARSTDTIFRNQPQHF. The CDR3 region has the DNA TGTGCCAGAAGCACCGACACAATTTTTCGTAATCAGCCCCAGCATTTT.

The V and J genes are TRBV27 and TRBJ2-1; 9 positions match TRBD2. CDR1 is MNHEY, CDR2 SMNVEV, per germline (reference sequence). V gave up 6 bases and J gave up 6 bases; unmatched junction bases: 6. The CDR3 totals 14 residues. This CDR3 reads CASRSLAGTNEQFF. CDR3 sequence (DNA): TGTGCCAGCAGGTCTCTAGCGGGGACCAATGAGCAGTTCTTC.

The chain recombines TRBV9 with TRBJ2-3; no clear D. Germline V gives CDR1 SGDLS, CDR2 YYNGEE. V lost 0 bases and J lost 1, with 9 bases in between. This CDR3 has 15 residues. The CDR3 sequence is CASSVGATRTDTQYF. CDR3 in DNA: TGTGCCAGCAGCGTAGGAGCAACGCGCACAGATACGCAGTATTTT.

This chain connects TRBV27 to TRBJ2-7; 7 nucleotides line up with TRBD1. The CDR3 loop spans 14 amino acids. From germline, CDR1 is MNHEY and CDR2 SMNVEV (reference sequence). Trimming at V came to 3 bases and at J to 1 base, leaving 3 bases not matched to a gene. In DNA form, the CDR3 reads TGTGCCAGCAGTTTTAGGGGGCCTTCCTACGAGCAGTACTTC. This codes for CASSFRGPSYEQYF.

This rearrangement joins TRBV9 to TRBJ1-5, with 9 bases fitting TRBD1. Unmatched junction bases numbered 5, after V lost 3 bases and J lost 4 bases. Germline V gene sequence: CDR1 SGDLS, CDR2 YYNGEE. The CDR3 spans 15 residues. DNA of the CDR3: TGTGCCAGCAGCGAGACAGGGGGTCGGAATCAGCCCCAGCATTTT. It specifies CASSETGGRNQPQHF.

This clone appeared a few times. This chain uses TRBV29-1 with TRBJ2-5; perhaps TRBD2 as D (6 bases). CDR1 and CDR2 (germline): SQVTM, ANQGSEA. The CDR3 length is 14 residues. Trimming pared 0 bases from V and 4 bases from J, leaving 12 bases between. The DNA for the CDR3 is TGCAGCGTTGAAGACTGGGACGGGAGAGAGACCCAGTACTTC. This codes for CSVEDWDGRETQYF.

The rearrangement joins TRBV10-2 to TRBJ2-3, with 9 bases fitting TRBD2. CDR1 is WSHSY, CDR2 SAAADI, per germline. The CDR3 contains 15 residues. The trim removed 3 bases at V and 6 bases at J, leaving 7 bases unmatched. The CDR3 loop is CASSEWRGGGDTQYF. CDR3 nucleotides: TGCGCCAGCAGTGAATGGCGGGGGGGCGGCGATACGCAGTATTTT.

This clone was seen only once. The CDR3 here is CASSLGGGYTF. DNA for the CDR3: TGCGCCAGCAGCCTCGGAGGTGGCTACACCTTC. V and J are TRBV5-1 and TRBJ1-2; D is unclear. Trimming shortened V by 4 bases and J by 7 bases, and 8 bases separated the two germline ends. This CDR3 region has 11 residues. The germline CDR1 and CDR2 sequences are SGHRS and YFSETQ.

The chain joins TRBV19 to TRBJ2-1; 8 bases line up with TRBD2. The V gene end was trimmed by 4 bases and the J gene end by 10 bases; junction bases not matched to a gene: 9. Germline V gives CDR1 LNHDA, CDR2 SQIVND (reference sequence). CDR3 length equals 14 residues. The CDR3 nucleotides read TGTGCCAGTAGTAGACCGGGACTAGATTGGGAGCAGTTCTTC. It yields the protein CASSRPGLDWEQFF. The full variable domain, in which reference TRBV19 and TRBJ2-1 provide the parts outside the CDR3, is DGGITQSPKYLFRKEGQNVTLSCEQNLNHDAMYWYRQDPGQGLRLIYYSQIVNDFQKGDIAEGYSVSREKKESFPLTVTSAQKNPTAFYLCASSRPGLDWEQFFGPGTRLTVL.

The rearrangement uses TRBV5-4 and TRBJ2-1, with 7 bases identical to TRBD1. Germline trimming cut 4 bases from V and 6 bases from J; bases unmatched to any gene: 13. The CDR3 runs 16 residues. Looked up from germline, CDR1 is SGHNT and CDR2 is YYREEE (reference sequence). CDR3 residues: CASSTSGTVVGNEQFF. The CDR3, as DNA: TGTGCCAGCAGCACCTCCGGGACAGTGGTAGGCAATGAGCAGTTCTTC.

The rearrangement uses TRBV19 and TRBJ2-7; 8 bases line up with TRBD2. Looked up from germline, CDR1 is LNHDA and CDR2 is SQIVND (reference sequence). This CDR3 has 14 residues. Unmatched junction bases numbered 7, after V lost 3 bases and J lost 6 bases. Here the CDR3 DNA reads TGTGCCAGTAGTATCGGGGGGGGGCCGGGCGAGCAGTACTTC. This sequence encodes CASSIGGGPGEQYF.

The rearrangement uses TRBV7-9 and TRBJ2-1; D possibly corresponds to TRBD2 (5 bases). The V end lost 4 bases, the J end lost 2 bases, and 15 bases lay between the germline ends. CDR3 length: 16 amino acids. CDR1 and CDR2 (germline): SEHNR, FQNEAQ (reference sequence). The CDR3 region is CASSSGWSGTYNEQFF. The CDR3 nucleotides read TGTGCCAGCAGCTCCGGCTGGAGCGGAACCTACAATGAGCAGTTCTTC.

The genes are TRBV5-4 and TRBJ1-2, with a tentative D call TRBD1 (5 bases). The CDR3 contains 18 residues. Germline V gives CDR1 SGHNT, CDR2 YYREEE (reference sequence). V dropped 4 bases and J dropped 0 bases, with 22 bases sitting between them. CDR3 region: CASSGRKQNRRANYGYTF. CDR3 nucleotide sequence: TGTGCCAGCAGCGGTAGGAAGCAGAACAGGCGAGCTAACTATGGCTACACCTTC.